This T cell receptor beta chain came from a study of shared clonotypes between healthy human individuals. At deep level, the assay was performed. For each subset, genomic DNA was distributed in equal portions over several immunoSEQ plates. Assay: immunoSEQ multiplex PCR; the TCRdb copy retains only in-frame clones and omits some. The table includes 750,000 to 1,000,000 clones, nearly 95% detected once. The naive CD8 subset, CD45RO-negative cells positively selected for CCR7, excluded terminally differentiated effector memory CD45RA+ cells. CDR1 and CDR2 (germline): SGHVT, SQSDAQ. This CDR3 is 14 amino acids long. With 5 bases removed from V and 3 bases from J, the gap between germline ends came to 11 bases.

The chain couples TRBV7-4 to TRBJ1-5; tentatively, D is TRBD1 (6 bases). The TCR originated in a man aged 25 to 45 in good health. The source material was naive CD8+ T cells sorted from blood. This CDR3 is CASSLGQPNQPQHF. CDR3 nucleotide sequence: TGTGCCAGCAGCCTGGGACAACCCAATCAGCCCCAGCATTTT.